Sequencing of this TCR beta chain was carried out in a study of vaccination effects on CD4 cells after COVID-19. With respect to this clone: What it recognizes is unknown.

TCRdb keeps only in-frame clones here, not all; method: immunoSEQ multiplex PCR. Of roughly 25,000 clones listed, about three quarters are singletons. The V gene lost 0 bases and the J gene lost 1 base, with 11 bases spanning the gap. Germline V gene sequence: CDR1 LGHNA, CDR2 YSLEER. This CDR3 is built from 16 residues. Before any sequencing was done, the ViraFEST assay used viral peptide pools to expand antigen-specific CD4+ T cells. Isolation of CD4+ T cells took place after around 10 days of culture. Their SARS-CoV-2 infection, verified by PCR, occurred between March and December 2020. The chain combines TRBV4-3 with TRBJ2-3; perhaps TRBD2 as D (5 bases). The receptor was derived from a human donor who had a prior SARS-CoV-2 infection. The sequences come from CD4+ T cells from PBMCs cultured with HCoV-NL63 spike peptides, collected before COVID-19 vaccination. The CDR3 coding sequence is TGCGCCAGCAGCCAAGAGCTAGCCGAGGGCACAGATACGCAGTATTTT. This sequence encodes CASSQELAEGTDTQYF.